This TCR beta chain was recovered during a study of vaccination and CD4 T cells after COVID-19 (dated by TCRdb to 2021 to 2024). About the investigation overall: The convalescent cohort included six males and four females, with two Hispanic individuals, seven Caucasians, two Asians and one multiracial person. Control cultures received a CEFX viral epitope pool as the positive control, an HIV-1 Nef peptide pool as the negative control, or no peptide. Participants received two doses of either the Pfizer-BioNTech BNT162b2 vaccine (n=8) or the Moderna mRNA-1273 vaccine (n=2). Overlapping spike peptide pools from SARS-CoV-2 and from the common cold coronaviruses HCoV-NL63, HCoV-OC43 and HCoV-229E were used as culture stimuli. Post-COVID blood samples from convalescent patients were collected a median of around 110 days after diagnosis, with a range of roughly 30 to 170 days. Post-vaccine blood samples were collected a median of about 66 days after the second vaccine dose, ranging from about 12 to 241 days. In 9 to 11 COVID-19 convalescent patients and a few infection-naive healthy vaccine recipients, researchers compared the spike-specific CD4+ TCR repertoire from before mRNA vaccination with the repertoire from after. Overall results and qualifications from the work: An increase in the median number of SARS-CoV-2-reactive clonotypes from 21 after infection to 38 after vaccination was observed, but the change was not found to be significant. Among the post-vaccine SARS-CoV-2-reactive clones in convalescent patients, a median about 86% showed up only after vaccination, which suggests vaccine-specific priming. Nearly all vaccine-specific clones in convalescent patients (304 of 307) were mono-reactive for SARS-CoV-2 spike rather than cross-reactive with common cold coronaviruses. The study included relatively few convalescent patients and did not analyze early timepoints after natural infection.

The treatment or condition label here, explained by the study, means: approximately 9-day PBMC culture with coronavirus spike peptide pools or control peptides (ViraFEST assay). The ViraFEST assay, used in the study, expanded antigen-specific T cells with peptide pools and then identified the expanded clonotypes through TCR sequencing. Negative nucleocapsid antibody tests taken both before and after vaccination confirmed that the healthy vaccine recipients had no prior SARS-CoV-2 infection. Some 2 million PBMCs per well were cultured in IMDM with 5% human AB serum and 8 to 10 IU/ml IL-2, plus 10 ug/ml peptide pools. Half of the culture medium was replaced with fresh IL-2-containing medium on days 3 and 7. CD4+ T cells were isolated after around ten days of culture through negative selection using the EasySep CD4+ T cell isolation kit. Ficoll-Paque Plus gradient centrifugation was used to isolate PBMCs from whole blood, and the isolated PBMCs were then either used fresh or cryopreserved at -140C. Triplicate wells were generally used for each culture condition.

V is shortened by 6 bases, J by 12 bases, and the region joining them spans 21 bases. From its cysteine to its phenylalanine, the CDR3 spans 14 amino acids. Kept here is only the CDR3 DNA, which spans 42 bases and is read in frame from base 1. CDR1 is given as SNHLY and CDR2 as FYNNEI, both from the germline V gene. Only one count was recorded for this clonotype. Its antigen is currently not known. Nothing much larger sits one base from this clone, and base qualities are not available. One read alone is weak evidence. The library relied on PCR. TCR sequencing of DNA from cultured CD4+ T cells used the Oncomine TCR Beta short-read assay at the Johns Hopkins FTIC core. Genomic DNA was extracted from the cultured CD4+ T cells with the QIAamp micro DNA kit. The Oncomine TCR Beta libraries from cultured CD4+ T cells were pooled using unique dual indexes and then sequenced on an Illumina iSeq 100. Per the authors' processing: Non-productive sequences were filtered out, and CDR3s that did not start with C, did not end with F or W, or were shorter than 7 amino acids were discarded. Antigen-specific clonotypes were identified with the MANAFEST web application by comparing peptide-stimulated wells with reference and other culture wells. For a clone to be called positive, the clone needed an FDR below 0.05, an odds ratio above 5, and a productive frequency above 0.1% in at least two of three replicate wells. A clonotype was classed as cross-reactive if the clonotype showed significant expansion both in SARS-CoV-2 spike wells and in at least one common cold coronavirus spike condition. Levenshtein distances (stringdist) and unrooted phylogenetic trees (ape) in R version 3.6.1 were used to assess CDR3 homology. Clones were called with MiXCR by TCRdb after fastp trimmed the public reads at Q25, and only in-frame beta chains were retained. Entries that share a CDR3 protein sequence are merged under the most common genes and DNA. TCRdb, rather than the study authors, made the V and J calls. Across this sample there are 15,000 to 20,000 distinct CDR3 sequences, with over 40% seen only once. The top ten hold 20% of the sample.

The TCR was taken from a human donor who received a COVID-19 vaccine. Sequenced here: CD4+ T cells from blood, cultured in vitro, sampled before SARS-CoV-2 vaccination. The V and J genes are TRBV2 and TRBJ1-5; D gene: possibly TRBD1, on 5 matching bases. The DNA sequence reads TGTGCCAGCAGCCGGAACTACGGGGGGGAGCTCCAGCATTTT. It translates to CASSRNYGGELQHF.